Below are 32 T cell receptor beta chains sequenced from a single sample in a study of T-cell reconstitution after alpha-beta-depleted transplantation in children. This sample's TCRbeta library carried unique molecular identifier barcodes. TCRdb analysed the PCR reads with MiXCR anew, one entry per CDR3 protein. The table records around 960,000 distinct CDR3 sequences, 25% to 35% of them present only once. Sample: PBMCs, mostly from graft donor cells, taken 360 days after TCRalphabeta/CD19-depleted stem cell transplant. Receptor source: a boy under two years old who had a stem cell transplant for SCID, so the T cells may come from the graft donor.

The chain has TRBV7-8 and TRBJ1-6; D gene unclear. Germline V gene data show CDR1 as SGHVS and CDR2 as FQNEAQ. The CDR3 length is 15 residues. Trimming removed 7 bases from V and 0 bases from J, with 10 bases in between. The CDR3 region is CASTRFGSYNSPLHF. The CDR3 coding sequence is TGTGCCAGCACCCGTTTCGGCTCCTATAATTCACCCCTCCACTTT.

The chain employs TRBV7-6 and TRBJ2-7; 8 bases map to TRBD1. V was pared by 8 bases and J by 4 bases, with 4 bases of the junction left unmatched. The germline CDR1 and CDR2 sequences are SGHVS and FNYEAQ. The CDR3 has 12 residues. CDR3 region: CASGQGEYEQYF. In nucleotides, the CDR3 is TGTGCCAGCGGACAGGGAGAATACGAGCAGTACTTC.

A single count supports this clonotype. This chain uses TRBV20-1 with TRBJ1-6; D is perhaps TRBD1 (6 bases). This CDR3 is 17 amino acids long. In germline, CDR1 is DFQATT, CDR2 SNEGSKA (reference sequence). V dropped 0 bases and J dropped 3 bases, with 15 bases sitting between them. In DNA, the CDR3 is TGCAGTGCTAGAGATTCAGGGCAGGGGTTCTATAATTCACCCCTCCACTTT. It translates to CSARDSGQGFYNSPLHF.

J is TRBJ1-5 and V is TRBV12-3 or TRBV12-4; D unresolved. The ends were cut back, 5 bases at V and 1 base at J, with 6 bases in the middle. The CDR3 runs 13 residues. CDR3 coding DNA: TGTGCCAGCAGTGATGTCAGCAATCAGCCCCAGCATTTT. Residues: CASSDVSNQPQHF.

This clonotype was seen a few times. The V call is TRBV29-1, the J call TRBJ2-1, with TRBD1 as a possible D gene (6 bases). V was pared by 3 bases and J by 8 bases, with 14 bases between. Germline V gene lookup returns CDR1 SQVTM and CDR2 ANQGSEA. This CDR3 comprises 13 residues. The CDR3 DNA sequence: TGCAGCGTTGAGAAACAGGGTCGGGATGAGCAGTTCTTC. It encodes CSVEKQGRDEQFF.

This rearrangement joins TRBV9 to TRBJ2-1; tentative D call: TRBD2 (7 bases). The CDR3 loop spans 16 amino acids. In germline, CDR1 is SGDLS, CDR2 YYNGEE. Trimming took 3 bases from V and 1 from J, leaving 14 bases between them. The CDR3 DNA is TGTGCCAGCAGCGAGGGGGGGCCGCCTTCCTACAATGAGCAGTTCTTC. As protein: CASSEGGPPSYNEQFF.

The rearrangement uses TRBV27 and TRBJ2-7; D is unresolved. Trimming stripped 2 bases from V and 7 bases from J, with 12 bases between. The CDR3 has 13 amino acids. The germline V gene encodes CDR1 MNHEY and CDR2 SMNVEV (reference sequence). CDR3 region: CASSLTPLGEQYF. The CDR3 nucleotides are TGTGCCAGCAGTTTAACCCCTTTGGGGGAGCAGTACTTC.

The V gene is TRBV3-1, the J gene TRBJ2-5, with no clear D. This CDR3 spans 11 amino acids. The ends were cut back, 6 bases at V and 3 bases at J, with 5 bases in the middle. CDR1 and CDR2 (germline): LGHDT, YNNKEL (reference sequence). CDR3 DNA: TGTGCCAGCAGGAATGAAGAGACCCAGTACTTC. It translates to CASRNEETQYF.

CDR3 loop: CASSFSGRQETQYF. CDR3 sequence (DNA): TGTGCCAGCAGTTTTTCGGGGCGCCAAGAGACCCAGTACTTC. The chain recombines TRBV12-3 or TRBV12-4 with TRBJ2-5; D may match TRBD1 or TRBD2 (5 bases each). The CDR3 has 14 residues. The V gene lost 3 bases and the J gene lost 1 base, with 9 bases spanning the gap.

The chain links TRBV7-6 to TRBJ1-6, with D uncertain. The CDR3 covers 17 residues. Germline-derived CDR1 and CDR2 are SGHVS and FNYEAQ. The V gene lost 4 bases and the J gene lost 5 bases, with 18 bases spanning the gap. CDR3 DNA sequence: TGTGCCAGCAGCTGGGGAGGATCAACTCCGAATAATTCACCCCTCCACTTT. This gives the protein CASSWGGSTPNNSPLHF.

A few counts support this clonotype. The CDR3 loop reads CASSLIQGGQETQYF. CDR3 coding DNA: TGTGCCAGCAGCTTAATTCAGGGGGGCCAAGAGACCCAGTACTTC. This rearrangement joins TRBV7-6 to TRBJ2-5, with TRBD1 as a possible D gene (7 bases). CDR3 length: 15 amino acids. The V end lost 2 bases, the J end lost 1 base, and 11 bases lay between the germline ends. The V gene's germline CDR1 is SGHVS and CDR2 FNYEAQ.

This clonotype occurred a few times. This chain connects TRBV20-1 to TRBJ2-7; D may be TRBD1 or TRBD2 (5 bases each). This CDR3 comprises 14 residues. From germline, CDR1 is DFQATT and CDR2 SNEGSKA (reference sequence). Trimming removed 1 base from V and 0 bases from J, with 10 bases in between. In nucleotides, the CDR3 is TGCAGTGCTAGAGGCGCAGGGACCTCCTACGAGCAGTACTTC. It translates to CSARGAGTSYEQYF.

In this sample, this clonotype turned up a few times. The chain couples TRBV5-1 to TRBJ2-5, with D perhaps matching TRBD1 (6 bases). From germline, CDR1 is SGHRS and CDR2 YFSETQ. The CDR3 loop spans 16 amino acids. With 0 bases removed from V and 1 base from J, the gap between germline ends came to 13 bases. The CDR3 coding sequence is TGCGCCAGCAGCTTGGGGGTGACAGGCTCCCAAGAGACCCAGTACTTC. Translating it yields CASSLGVTGSQETQYF. Using reference TRBV5-1 and TRBJ2-5 for the parts outside the CDR3, the full variable domain is KAGVTQTPRYLIKTRGQQVTLSCSPISGHRSVSWYQQTPGQGLQFLFEYFSETQRNKGNFPGRFSGRQFSNSRSEMNVSTLELGDSALYLCASSLGVTGSQETQYFGPGTRLLVL.

This clonotype turned up a few times. The gene calls are TRBV12-3 or TRBV12-4 and TRBJ2-1; tentatively, D is TRBD2 (6 bases). CDR3 length equals 15 residues. Trimming took off 5 bases at V and 7 bases at J, with 18 bases between the two ends. In DNA, the CDR3 is TGTGCCAGCAGTCCCCGGGGAGGAGTCGCGAATGAGCAGTTCTTC. It encodes CASSPRGGVANEQFF.

This clonotype was seen only a few times. CDR3 bases: TGCAGCGTTTCCGGGACAGGAGCCACCGGGGAGCTGTTTTTT. Its translation is CSVSGTGATGELFF. The chain couples TRBV29-1 to TRBJ2-2, with TRBD1 matching over 8 bases. Germline assignment: CDR1 SQVTM and CDR2 ANQGSEA. The CDR3 runs to 14 residues. V dropped 5 bases and J dropped 4; count of bases not matched to a gene: 6.

The chain employs TRBV6-2 or TRBV6-3 and TRBJ1-5, with a weak D call TRBD1 (5 bases). Per the germline V gene, CDR1 is MNHEY and CDR2 is SVGEGT. Trimming pared 6 bases from V and 6 bases from J, leaving 21 bases between. The CDR3 totals 16 residues. CDR3 amino acids: CASSPGQGSYSQPQHF. As DNA, the CDR3 is TGTGCCAGCAGCCCCGGGCAGGGCTCTTATAGTCAGCCCCAGCATTTT.

This clonotype was detected only a few times. The chain uses TRBV6-2 or TRBV6-3 and TRBJ2-3; D gene unclear. The CDR3 runs 15 residues. V was pared by 6 bases and J by 4 bases, with 17 bases between. CDR1 and CDR2 from the germline V gene are MNHEY and SVGEGT. The CDR3 DNA is TGTGCCAGCAGCCCTCGGGTCCCAGGATCAGATACGCAGTATTTT. The encoded protein is CASSPRVPGSDTQYF.

The chain recombines TRBV9 with TRBJ2-7; 9 bases are a match to TRBD1. The CDR3 consists of 15 residues. The V gene's germline CDR1 is SGDLS and CDR2 YYNGEE. V was pared by 2 bases and J by 7 bases, with 10 bases of the junction left unmatched. The CDR3 region has the DNA TGTGCCAGCAGCGTGGGACAGGGTGTCCGACGTGAGCAGTACTTC. It specifies CASSVGQGVRREQYF.

This clonotype was recorded a few times. The chain is built from TRBV28 and TRBJ2-5, with D unclear. Germline assignment: CDR1 MDHEN and CDR2 SYDVKM. V was pared by 5 bases and J by 1 base, with 14 bases between. This CDR3 region has 15 residues. CDR3 in amino acids: CASSLSRETQETQYF. For the CDR3, the DNA is TGTGCCAGCAGTCTTTCGCGAGAGACCCAAGAGACCCAGTACTTC.

This chain links TRBV29-1 with TRBJ2-5; no clear D. This CDR3 is built from 11 residues. Trimming took off 4 bases at V and 5 bases at J, with 8 bases between the two ends. Germline CDR1 SQVTM, CDR2 ANQGSEA. CDR3 sequence: CSVGPLETQYF. DNA for the CDR3: TGCAGCGTTGGGCCCTTGGAGACCCAGTACTTC.

The chain links TRBV12-3 or TRBV12-4 to TRBJ2-6, with D possibly matching TRBD1 (5 bases). This CDR3 has 12 amino acids. The V end was cut by 5 bases, the J end by 15 bases, with 14 bases between. CDR3 loop: CASSPKQGGLTF. The CDR3 DNA sequence: TGTGCCAGCAGTCCCAAGCAGGGTGGCCTGACTTTC.

This clonotype occurred a few times. V usage is TRBV6-2 or TRBV6-3 and J usage is TRBJ2-2; D unclear. Trimming removed 6 bases from V and 3 bases from J, with 11 bases in between. The CDR3 runs to 14 residues. The V gene's germline CDR1 is MNHEY and CDR2 SVGEGT. The CDR3 region is CASRKSSYTGELFF. The CDR3 coding sequence is TGTGCCAGCAGAAAATCCAGCTACACCGGGGAGCTGTTTTTT.

J is TRBJ2-1 and V is TRBV18; 11 nucleotides align to TRBD2. Trimming removed 3 bases from V and 6 bases from J; junction bases left unmatched: 4. This CDR3 is 15 amino acids long. Germline V lookup: CDR1 KGHSH, CDR2 LQKENI. The CDR3 bases are TGTGCCAGCTCACCCCCCACTAGCGGGGGCAATGAGCAGTTCTTC. This translates into CASSPPTSGGNEQFF. The full variable domain, its missing parts supplied by reference TRBV18 and TRBJ2-1, is NAGVMQNPRHLVRRRGQEARLRCSPMKGHSHVYWYRQLPEEGLKFMVYLQKENIIDESGMPKERFSAEFPKEGPSILRIQQVVRGDSAAYFCASSPPTSGGNEQFFGPGTRLTVL.

The rearrangement links TRBV5-1 to TRBJ2-1; 9 bases map to TRBD2. The CDR3 has 14 residues. Germline loops: CDR1 SGHRS, CDR2 YFSETQ. After removal of 6 bases from V and 8 bases from J, the junction contained 9 bases not matched to a gene. CDR3 sequence reads: CASNRLAGIDEQFF. The CDR3 region has the DNA TGCGCCAGCAATAGGCTAGCGGGAATCGATGAGCAGTTCTTC.

This clonotype came up a few times. The V and J genes are TRBV20-1 and TRBJ2-2; TRBD1 might be the D (5 bases). This CDR3 is 13 amino acids long. CDR1 DFQATT and CDR2 SNEGSKA come from the germline V gene (reference sequence). In DNA form, the CDR3 reads TGCAGCGCCCGGACACTCAACACCGGGGAGCTGTTTTTT. This codes for CSARTLNTGELFF.

Here the CDR3 reads CASSSHGEGRGRTGELFF. CDR3 in DNA: TGTGCCAGCAGCTCCCACGGGGAGGGGAGGGGGCGAACCGGGGAGCTGTTTTTT. The rearrangement joins TRBV6-2 or TRBV6-3 to TRBJ2-2; D tentatively reads TRBD1 or TRBD2 (7 bases each). Germline values: CDR1 MNHEY, CDR2 SVGEGT. CDR3 size: 18 residues. V lost 6 bases, J lost 5 bases, and 25 bases lay in between.

The chain combines TRBV4-2 with TRBJ2-7; D gene ambiguous. Deletions cut 1 base from V and 0 bases from J, with 10 bases between. In germline, CDR1 is LGHNA, CDR2 YNFKEQ. CDR3 size: 15 residues. CDR3 amino acids: CASSQGKASSYEQYF. The DNA for the CDR3 is TGTGCCAGCAGCCAAGGGAAGGCTAGCTCCTACGAGCAGTACTTC.

This clonotype was recorded a few times. The junction differs from germline at one of its ends, possibly a read error. The chain couples TRBV5-1 to TRBJ2-2; maybe TRBD2 (5 bases). Per germline, CDR1 SGHRS and CDR2 YFSETQ. The CDR3 runs 13 residues. CDR3 in DNA: TGTGCCAGCAGCTCCGGGGTCACCGGGGAGCTGTTTTTT. Its protein is CASSSGVTGELFF.

This clonotype was found a few times. CDR3 DNA sequence: TGTGCCACCCGAGGAGGGGTACCACCCTACGAGCAGTACTTC. This sequence encodes CATRGGVPPYEQYF. V and J are TRBV6-1 and TRBJ2-7, with a possible D match to TRBD2 (6 bases). Looked up from germline, CDR1 is MNHNS and CDR2 is SASEGT. Trimming left V 10 bases short and J 2 bases short, with 18 bases between. This CDR3 comprises 14 residues.

The J gene is TRBJ2-7, the V gene TRBV12-3 or TRBV12-4; D is undetermined. The CDR3 has 14 amino acids. The germline V and J ends were trimmed by 6 bases and 2 bases, with 14 bases remaining between them. The CDR3 bases are TGTGCCAGCAGCTCAGATCCCTCCACCTACGAGCAGTACTTC. This sequence encodes CASSSDPSTYEQYF.

The DNA of the CDR3 is TGTGCCAGCAGCTTATTAGGGGCTGGCACAGATACGCAGTATTTT. This sequence encodes CASSLLGAGTDTQYF. The chain recombines TRBV11-3 with TRBJ2-3, with D maybe TRBD1 (5 bases). V lost 2 bases and J 1 base, leaving 10 bases between the germline ends. The CDR3 contains 15 residues. Germline CDR1 SGHNT, CDR2 YENEEA.

This clonotype was seen a few times. This chain joins TRBV2 and TRBJ1-3; 12 nucleotides line up with TRBD1. Per germline, CDR1 SNHLY and CDR2 FYNNEI. V lost 4 bases and J lost 2; bases outside the gene matches: 0. The CDR3 extends over 15 amino acids. The CDR3: CASSGDRGPGNTIYF. The CDR3 coding sequence is TGTGCCAGCAGTGGGGACAGGGGGCCTGGAAACACCATATATTTT.